Listed below are T cell receptor beta chains from one sample, sequenced in a study of tumor-infiltrating lymphocytes in primary liver carcinoma. TCRdb used MiXCR to reprocess the multiplex PCR reads, holding one entry per CDR3 protein. Among 90,000 to 140,000 distinct CDR3 sequences, around 83% were seen once, and the ten largest hold under 25%. The sample consisted of liver tumor tissue from sampling region 3. Every receptor here comes from a man between 35 and 55 years old with primary liver carcinoma and hepatitis B virus infection. The CDR3 runs from the conserved cysteine through the conserved F or W. Fields, in order: clone size, V gene, J gene, D gene, CDR3 protein, CDR3 DNA. The D gene is left open where the match is weak. A row's size may be missing; if present it is once, few, many or a size class.

NA	TRBV7-9	TRBJ1-4	NA	CASSLAGQNKKLIF	TGTGCCAGCAGCTTAGCTGGCCAGAATAAAAAACTGATTTTT
NA	TRBV29-1	TRBJ2-7	NA	CSALFRAEHYF	TGCAGCGCCCTCTTCAGGGCCGAGCACTACTTC
NA	TRBV6-5	TRBJ2-1	NA	CASSYSEGVPDGQFF	TGTGCCAGCAGTTACTCTGAGGGAGTGCCTGATGGGCAGTTCTTC
once	TRBV28	TRBJ1-2	NA	CAGGLVTDYGYTF	TGTGCCGGCGGTTTGGTCACAGACTATGGCTACACCTTC
NA	TRBV7-8	TRBJ1-1	TRBD1	CTRSRTGANTEAFF	TGTACCAGAAGTCGGACAGGGGCGAACACTGAAGCTTTCTTT
NA	TRBV11-2	TRBJ2-7	NA	CASTSIGNSYEQYF	TGTGCCAGCACCTCTATCGGGAACTCCTACGAGCAGTACTTC
NA	TRBV14	TRBJ2-7	NA	CVSSPSGRKLYEKYF	TGTGTCAGCAGCCCCTCGGGACGGAAACTATACGAGAAATACTTC
few	TRBV12-3/TRBV12-4	TRBJ2-3	TRBD2	CASSPGASGRGDTQYF	TGTGCCAGCAGTCCCGGGGCTAGCGGGAGAGGGGATACGCAATATTTT
NA	TRBV20-1	TRBJ2-1	NA	CSASVLRDEQFF	TGCAGTGCGTCGGTACTCCGGGATGAGCAGTTCTTC
NA	TRBV11-2	TRBJ1-5	NA	CASSLGDTVCAQPQHF	TGTGCCAGCAGCTTAGGAGACACGGTTTGCGCTCAGCCTCAGCATTTT
NA	TRBV28	TRBJ2-7	NA	CASTLGMGQYEQYF	TGTGCCAGCACTCTCGGAATGGGGCAATACGAGCAGTACTTC